The rows below give T cell receptor beta chains drawn from one sample of a study of human T cells and chemical hapten exposure. TCRdb re-analysed the RACE reads in MiXCR, keeping a single row per CDR3 protein. The repertoire consists of 370,000 or so distinct CDR3 sequences, with 4% to 5.5% occurring once and the leading ten covering about 2.2%. Sequencing used whole blood, obtained in connection with sensitization to the hapten diphenylcyclopropenone (DPC). The receptors here all came from a woman aged 50 to 60 with alopecia areata. Some clones in this sample may be carry-over from other donors' samples. CDR3s include the opening cysteine and the closing phenylalanine or tryptophan. Each record gives: J gene, D gene, clone size, V gene, CDR3 DNA, CDR3 protein. D genes are given only for firm matches. Size values are once, few and many counts, or a class for expanded clones, and some rows have none.

J: TRBJ2-7
D: -
size: few
V: TRBV6-5
DNA: TGTGCCAGCAGTCCCACAGGGACCCCAACCTACGAGCAGTACTTC
CDR3: CASSPTGTPTYEQYF

J: TRBJ2-2
D: -
size: many
V: TRBV13
DNA: TGTGCCAGCAGCGAGTCAGTCAACACCGGGGAGCTGTTTTTT
CDR3: CASSESVNTGELFF

J: TRBJ1-4
D: -
size: few
V: TRBV27
DNA: TGTGCCAGCAGTCCCGGGCAGGGAAGGCATGAAAAACTGTTTTTT
CDR3: CASSPGQGRHEKLFF

J: TRBJ2-2
D: -
size: -
V: TRBV29-1
DNA: TGCAGCGTTGCGATTCCAGGGGATGGCACCGGGGAGCTGTTTTTT
CDR3: CSVAIPGDGTGELFF

J: TRBJ1-5
D: -
size: many
V: TRBV6-2/TRBV6-3
DNA: TGTGCCAGCAGTTCAGTGGATCAGCCCCAGCATTTT
CDR3: CASSSVDQPQHF

J: TRBJ2-6
D: TRBD2
size: many
V: TRBV7-2
DNA: TGTGCCAGCAGCCCCGGACTAGCGGGAGGTGGGGCCAACGTCCTGACTTTC
CDR3: CASSPGLAGGGANVLTF

J: TRBJ1-5
D: -
size: many
V: TRBV4-1
DNA: TGCGCCAGCAGCCAAGACCAATACACTAATCAGCCCCAGCATTTT
CDR3: CASSQDQYTNQPQHF

J: TRBJ1-5
D: -
size: few
V: TRBV6-2/TRBV6-3
DNA: TGTGCCAGCAGTGAAGGACAGCCCAGCCAGCCCCAGCATTTT
CDR3: CASSEGQPSQPQHF

J: TRBJ2-7
D: TRBD2
size: few
V: TRBV28
DNA: TGTGCCAGCAGTTTTCGGACTAGCGGTCCCTACGAGCAGTACTTC
CDR3: CASSFRTSGPYEQYF

J: TRBJ2-5
D: TRBD1
size: many
V: TRBV5-6
DNA: TGTGCCAGCAGTCGACAGGGCGCGCTTGAGACCCAGTACTTC
CDR3: CASSRQGALETQYF

J: TRBJ2-5
D: -
size: many
V: TRBV19
DNA: TGTGCCAGTACCGTAACCGGGGCGGAGACCCAGTACTTC
CDR3: CASTVTGAETQYF

J: TRBJ1-1
D: TRBD1
size: few
V: TRBV6-1
DNA: TGTGCCAGCAGTGGTGGGACAGGGAGCGCGGGGGACGCTTTCTTT
CDR3: CASSGGTGSAGDAFF

J: TRBJ1-6
D: TRBD1
size: few
V: TRBV5-1
DNA: TGCGCCAGCAGTTTGGGACAGGACGTATCACCCCTCCACTTT
CDR3: CASSLGQDVSPLHF

J: TRBJ1-1
D: -
size: few
V: TRBV20-1
DNA: TGCAGTGCTAGTAACGGTGCGGGTGCTGAAGCTTTCTTT
CDR3: CSASNGAGAEAFF

J: TRBJ2-3
D: TRBD2
size: many
V: TRBV7-2
DNA: TGTGCCAGCAGCTTAGCGCGGACTAGCGGGGGAAATACGCAGTATTTT
CDR3: CASSLARTSGGNTQYF

J: TRBJ2-7
D: TRBD2
size: many
V: TRBV12-3/TRBV12-4
DNA: TGTGCCAGCAGGCCCGGGGGGGTAACCTACGAGCAGTACTTC
CDR3: CASRPGGVTYEQYF

J: TRBJ1-2
D: -
size: -
V: TRBV7-9
DNA: TGTGCCAGCAGCTTAGCGCCAGCCGCGAACTATGGCTACACCTTC
CDR3: CASSLAPAANYGYTF

J: TRBJ2-3
D: TRBD1
size: -
V: TRBV29-1
DNA: TGCAGCGTTGAGGACAGGGGCACAGATACGCAGTATTTT
CDR3: CSVEDRGTDTQYF

J: TRBJ1-6
D: TRBD1
size: -
V: TRBV18
DNA: TGTGCCAGCTCACCCGCGACAGGGTCCTATAATTCACCCCTCCACTTT
CDR3: CASSPATGSYNSPLHF

J: TRBJ1-3
D: -
size: many
V: TRBV20-1
DNA: TGCAGTGCTAGAGGTGGAAACACCATATATTTT
CDR3: CSARGGNTIYF

J: TRBJ1-1
D: -
size: -
V: TRBV19
DNA: TGTGCCAGTAGTATAGCAGGATTCGGCACTGAAGCTTTCTTT
CDR3: CASSIAGFGTEAFF

J: TRBJ1-2
D: -
size: many
V: TRBV9
DNA: TGTGCCAGCAGCGTAGCAGTCAGTCGAAACTATGGCTACACCTTC
CDR3: CASSVAVSRNYGYTF